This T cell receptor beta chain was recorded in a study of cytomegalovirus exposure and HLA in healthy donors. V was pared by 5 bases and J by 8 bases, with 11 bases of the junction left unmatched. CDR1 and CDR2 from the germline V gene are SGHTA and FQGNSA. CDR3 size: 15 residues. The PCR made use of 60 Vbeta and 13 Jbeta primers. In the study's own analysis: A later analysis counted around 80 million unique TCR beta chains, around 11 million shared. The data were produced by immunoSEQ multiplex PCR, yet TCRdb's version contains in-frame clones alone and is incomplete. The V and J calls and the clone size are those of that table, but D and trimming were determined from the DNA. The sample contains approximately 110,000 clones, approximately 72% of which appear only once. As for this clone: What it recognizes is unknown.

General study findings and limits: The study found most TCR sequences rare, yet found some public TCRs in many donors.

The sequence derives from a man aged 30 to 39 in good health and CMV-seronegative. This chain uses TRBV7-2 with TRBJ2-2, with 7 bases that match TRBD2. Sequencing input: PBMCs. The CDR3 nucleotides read TGTGCCAGCAGCCTGACTAGCACGCGTTTGGGGGAGCTGTTTTTT. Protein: CASSLTSTRLGELFF.